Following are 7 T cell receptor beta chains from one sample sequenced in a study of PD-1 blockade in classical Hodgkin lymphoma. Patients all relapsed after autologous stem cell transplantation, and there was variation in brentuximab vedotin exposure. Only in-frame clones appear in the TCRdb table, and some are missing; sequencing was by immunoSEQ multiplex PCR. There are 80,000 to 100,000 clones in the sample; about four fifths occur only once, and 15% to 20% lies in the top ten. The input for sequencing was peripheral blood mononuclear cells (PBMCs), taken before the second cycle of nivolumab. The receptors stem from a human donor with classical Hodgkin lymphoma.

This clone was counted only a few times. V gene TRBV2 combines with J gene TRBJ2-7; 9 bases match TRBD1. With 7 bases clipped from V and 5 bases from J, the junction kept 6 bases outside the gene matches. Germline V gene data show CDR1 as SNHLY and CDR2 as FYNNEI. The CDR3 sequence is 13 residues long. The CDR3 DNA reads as TGTGCCAGCACTAGGGACAGGGAGAACGAGCAGTACTTC. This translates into CASTRDRENEQYF.

CDR3 coding DNA: TGTGCCAGCAGCGTAGGAGGGACAGGGAACTACGAGCAGTACTTC. Translation: CASSVGGTGNYEQYF. This sequence joins TRBV9 and TRBJ2-7; TRBD1 matches 9 bases. Germline values: CDR1 SGDLS, CDR2 YYNGEE. Trimming removed 0 bases from V and 3 bases from J; junction bases left unmatched: 4. The CDR3 consists of 15 residues.

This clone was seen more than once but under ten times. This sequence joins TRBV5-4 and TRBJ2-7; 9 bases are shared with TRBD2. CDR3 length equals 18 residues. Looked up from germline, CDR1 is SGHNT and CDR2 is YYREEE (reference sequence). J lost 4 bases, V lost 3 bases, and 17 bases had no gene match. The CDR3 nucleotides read TGTGCCAGCAGCTCACGACCTCAGAGACTAGCGGCTCGGTACGAGCAGTACTTC. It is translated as CASSSRPQRLAARYEQYF.

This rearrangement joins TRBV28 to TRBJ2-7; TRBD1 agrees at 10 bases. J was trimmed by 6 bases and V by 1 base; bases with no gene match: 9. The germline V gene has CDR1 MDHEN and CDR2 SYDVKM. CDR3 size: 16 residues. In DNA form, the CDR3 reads TGTGCCAGCAGTTTATTGACAGGGGGCGTTCGGGGCGAGCAGTACTTC. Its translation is CASSLLTGGVRGEQYF.

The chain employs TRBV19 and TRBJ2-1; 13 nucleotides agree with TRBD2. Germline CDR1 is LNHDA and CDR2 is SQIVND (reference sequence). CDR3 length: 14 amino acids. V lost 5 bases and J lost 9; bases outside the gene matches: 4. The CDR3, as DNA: TGTGCCAGTAGTCTCTGGACTAGCGGGGGTGAGCAGTTCTTC. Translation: CASSLWTSGGEQFF.

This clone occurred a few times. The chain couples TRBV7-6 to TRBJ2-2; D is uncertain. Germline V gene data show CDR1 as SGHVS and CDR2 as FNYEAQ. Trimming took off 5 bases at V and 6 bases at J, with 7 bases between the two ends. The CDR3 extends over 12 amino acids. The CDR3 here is CASSTYSGELFF. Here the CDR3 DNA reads TGTGCCAGCAGCACCTACTCCGGGGAGCTGTTTTTT.

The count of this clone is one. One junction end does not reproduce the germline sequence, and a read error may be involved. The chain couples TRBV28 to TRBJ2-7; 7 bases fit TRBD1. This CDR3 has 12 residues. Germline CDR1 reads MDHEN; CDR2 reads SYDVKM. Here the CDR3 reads CASSPGWGQHNF. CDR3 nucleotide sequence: TGTGCCAGCAGTCCCGGGTGGGGACAGCACAACTTC.